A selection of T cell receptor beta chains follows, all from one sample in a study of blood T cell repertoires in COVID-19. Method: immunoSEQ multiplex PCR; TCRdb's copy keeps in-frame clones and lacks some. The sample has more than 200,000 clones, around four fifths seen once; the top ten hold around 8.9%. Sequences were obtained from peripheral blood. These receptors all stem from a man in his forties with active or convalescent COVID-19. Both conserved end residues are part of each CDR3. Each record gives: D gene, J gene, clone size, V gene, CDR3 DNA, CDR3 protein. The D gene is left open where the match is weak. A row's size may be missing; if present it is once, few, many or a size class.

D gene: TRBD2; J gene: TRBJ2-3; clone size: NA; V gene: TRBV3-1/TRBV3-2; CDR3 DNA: TGTGCCAGCAGCCAAGTGACTAGCGGACCTCGCACAGATACGCAGTATTTT; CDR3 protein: CASSQVTSGPRTDTQYF
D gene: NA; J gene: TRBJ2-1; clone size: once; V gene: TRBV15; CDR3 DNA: TGTGCCACCAGCAGAGAAAGTGATAGCTCCTACAATGAGCAGTTCTTC; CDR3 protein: CATSRESDSSYNEQFF
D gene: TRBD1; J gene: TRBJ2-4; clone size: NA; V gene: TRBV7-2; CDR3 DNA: TGTGCCAGCAGCCTTAGGACAGGGCTGGCCAAAAACATTCAGTACTTC; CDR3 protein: CASSLRTGLAKNIQYF
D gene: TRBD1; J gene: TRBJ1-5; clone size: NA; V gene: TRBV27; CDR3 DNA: TGTGCCAGCAGTCCATTGACAGGGGGCGGTCAGCCCCAGCATTTT; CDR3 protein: CASSPLTGGGQPQHF
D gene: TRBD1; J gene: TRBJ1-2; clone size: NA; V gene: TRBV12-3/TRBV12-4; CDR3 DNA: TGTGCCAGCAGTCGGACAGGGAGAGGCTACACCTTC; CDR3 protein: CASSRTGRGYTF
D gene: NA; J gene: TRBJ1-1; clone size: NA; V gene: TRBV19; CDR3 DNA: TGTGCCAGTAGTACCCAGGGGTGGAACACTGAAGCTTTCTTT; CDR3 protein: CASSTQGWNTEAFF
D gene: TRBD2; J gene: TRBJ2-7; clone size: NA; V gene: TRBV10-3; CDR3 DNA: TGTGCCATCAGTGACTTTTTCGGCGGGAGAGCCTACGAGCAGTACTTC; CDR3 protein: CAISDFFGGRAYEQYF
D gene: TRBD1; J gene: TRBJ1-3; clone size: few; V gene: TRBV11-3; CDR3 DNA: TGTGCCAGCAGCTTAGATCTTAGATGGGGACAGCCTTCATCTGGAAACACCATATATTTT; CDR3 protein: CASSLDLRWGQPSSGNTIYF
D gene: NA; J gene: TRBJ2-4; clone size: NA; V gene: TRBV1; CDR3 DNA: TGCACCAGCAGCCCGGGACAGAAAAACATTCAGTACTTC; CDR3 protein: CTSSPGQKNIQYF
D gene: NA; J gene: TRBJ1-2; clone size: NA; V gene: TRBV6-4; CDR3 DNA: TGTGCCAGCAGTGACTCCGGAGCCCAACGAAGGGGCTACACCTTC; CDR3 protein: CASSDSGAQRRGYTF
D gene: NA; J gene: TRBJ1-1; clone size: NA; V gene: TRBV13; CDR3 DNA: TGTGCCAGCAGCTTAGAGGAGGACACTGAAGCTTTCTTT; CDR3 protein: CASSLEEDTEAFF
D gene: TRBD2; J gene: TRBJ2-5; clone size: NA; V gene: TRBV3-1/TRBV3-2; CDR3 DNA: TGTGCCAGCAGCCAAGGTCTAGCGGGCCGAGAGACCCAGTACTTC; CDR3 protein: CASSQGLAGRETQYF
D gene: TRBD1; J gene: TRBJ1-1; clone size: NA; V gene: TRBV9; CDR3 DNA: TGTGCCAGTCGGACAGGGAATAATCCTGAAGCTTTCTTT; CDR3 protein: CASRTGNNPEAFF
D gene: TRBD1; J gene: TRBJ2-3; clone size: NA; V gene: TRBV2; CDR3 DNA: TGTGCCAGCAGTCCGAAGGGGGACAGGGTTAGCACAGATACGCAGTATTTT; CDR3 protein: CASSPKGDRVSTDTQYF
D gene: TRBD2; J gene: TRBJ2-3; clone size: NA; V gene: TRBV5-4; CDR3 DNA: TGTGCCAGCAGCTTGAGTGGGGGACTAGGATCAGATACGCAGTATTTT; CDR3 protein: CASSLSGGLGSDTQYF
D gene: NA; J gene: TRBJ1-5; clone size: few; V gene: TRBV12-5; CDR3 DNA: TGTGCTAGTGGTTCCCCGTATAGCAATCAGCCCCAGCATTTT; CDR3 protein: CASGSPYSNQPQHF
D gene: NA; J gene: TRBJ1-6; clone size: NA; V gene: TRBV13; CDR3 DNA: TGTGCCAGCAGCTCAAGGACAGAGTCACCCCTCCACTTT; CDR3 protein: CASSSRTESPLHF